A single sample gave rise to the 13 T cell receptor beta chains below, sequenced in a study of blood T cell repertoires in COVID-19. Produced via immunoSEQ multiplex PCR; TCRdb's table is partial and in-frame only. The sample includes about 150,000 clones, over 60% of them seen just once. Specimen: peripheral blood. These TCRs come from a man aged 50 or older with acute or convalescent COVID-19.

The V call is TRBV21-1, the J call TRBJ2-5; the table's TRBD2 call for D was not verified on the DNA. TRBV21-1 is an annotated pseudogene. The CDR3 covers 17 residues. The CDR3 sequence is CASSKRGISILQETQYF. The CDR3 DNA reads as TGTGCCAGCAGCAAACGCGGAATAAGTATATTGCAAGAGACCCAGTACTTC.

The chain recombines TRBV18 with TRBJ2-7; TRBD1 matches at 8 bases. Losses at the gene ends were 4 bases for V and 4 bases for J; bases not matched to a gene: 9. CDR3 length equals 15 residues. Germline V gives CDR1 KGHSH, CDR2 LQKENI. Written as DNA, the CDR3 is TGTGCCAGCTCACTCGGGACAGGAGGCTCTTACGAGCAGTACGTC. This gives the protein CASSLGTGGSYEQYV.

This chain joins TRBV5-1 and TRBJ1-6, with TRBD1 identical over 7 bases. The CDR3 is 13 residues long. The germline V gene has CDR1 SGHRS and CDR2 YFSETQ. The V segment lost 1 base and the J segment 10 bases; nucleotides outside the gene matches: 2. The CDR3 DNA reads TGCGCCAGCAGCTTGAACAGGGGATCACCCCTCCACTTT. Encoded protein: CASSLNRGSPLHF.

The genes are TRBV4-1 and TRBJ2-1; 7 bases line up with TRBD1. From germline, CDR1 is MGHRA and CDR2 YSYEKL. V shed 1 base, J shed 8 bases, and the junction held 5 bases outside the gene matches. This CDR3 comprises 14 residues. The CDR3 reads CASSQGQGRYEQFF. The CDR3 bases are TGCGCCAGCAGCCAAGGACAGGGTAGGTATGAGCAGTTCTTC.

In regard to this clone: The sample contains more than one DNA sequence encoding this CDR3. V gene TRBV9 combines with J gene TRBJ2-5; TRBD2 might be the D (5 bases). Deletions cut 0 bases from V and 0 bases from J, with 12 bases between. This CDR3 contains 16 residues. The germline V gene has CDR1 SGDLS and CDR2 YYNGEE. The DNA for the CDR3 is TGTGCCAGCAGCGTAGAGGCGGGCGGATACCAAGAGACCCAGTACTTC. It specifies CASSVEAGGYQETQYF. The whole variable domain, remainder taken from reference TRBV9 and TRBJ2-5, is DSGVTQTPKHLITATGQRVTLRCSPRSGDLSVYWYQQSLDQGLQFLIQYYNGEERAKGNILERFSAQQFPDLHSELNLSSLELGDSALYFCASSVEAGGYQETQYFGPGTRLLVL.

The V call is TRBV4-1, the J call TRBJ2-3; 7 bases are a match to TRBD1. The CDR3 is 15 amino acids. Per the germline V gene, CDR1 is MGHRA and CDR2 is YSYEKL. Trimming at V came to 0 bases and at J to 1 base, leaving 1 base not matched to a gene. CDR3: CASSQEDRRTDTQYF. As DNA, the CDR3 is TGCGCCAGCAGCCAAGAGGACAGGCGCACAGATACGCAGTATTTT.

The rearrangement uses TRBV7-2 and TRBJ2-2; a weak D match, TRBD2 (6 bases). The CDR3 runs 15 residues. Germline values: CDR1 SGHTA, CDR2 FQGNSA. V was clipped by 5 bases and J by 5 bases, with 15 bases between them. Here the CDR3 DNA reads TGTGCCAGCAGCCGGGCGGGACTTTCAACCGGGGAGCTGTTTTTT. Translation: CASSRAGLSTGELFF.

The chain has TRBV2 and TRBJ2-1; possible D gene TRBD1, 6 bases. CDR3 length: 14 amino acids. V was trimmed by 5 bases and J by 2 bases, leaving 10 bases between them. Germline values: CDR1 SNHLY, CDR2 FYNNEI. In DNA form, the CDR3 reads TGTGCCAGCAGTTACAGGGTGACCTACAATGAGCAGTTCTTC. It is translated as CASSYRVTYNEQFF.

The chain employs TRBV25-1 and TRBJ2-1, with TRBD1 identical over 7 bases. With 3 bases clipped from V and 4 bases from J, the junction kept 6 bases outside the gene matches. The CDR3 extends over 15 amino acids. CDR1 MGHDK and CDR2 SYGVNS come from the germline V gene. Written as DNA, the CDR3 is TGTGCCAGCAGTGAGACAGGGAGAGGATACAATGAGCAGTTCTTC. Protein: CASSETGRGYNEQFF. The variable domain in full, completed from reference TRBV25-1 and TRBJ2-1, reads EADIYQTPRYLVIGTGKKITLECSQTMGHDKMYWYQQDPGMELHLIHYSYGVNSTEKGDLSSESTVSRIRTEHFPLTLESARPSHTSQYLCASSETGRGYNEQFFGPGTRLTVL.

The rearrangement joins TRBV6-5 to TRBJ1-6; no clear D gene. V was pared by 11 bases and J by 0 bases, with 8 bases between. The V gene's germline CDR1 is MNHEY and CDR2 SVGAGI. The CDR3 sequence is 13 residues long. The CDR3 nucleotides are TGTGCCTCGGCGGGCTCCTATAATTCACCCCTCCACTTT. Its protein is CASAGSYNSPLHF.

The V call is TRBV29-1, the J call TRBJ2-1; 11 bases line up with TRBD2. The CDR3 loop spans 14 amino acids. V was pared by 2 bases and J by 10 bases, with 7 bases of the junction left unmatched. Germline V CDR1 and CDR2: SQVTM, ANQGSEA. The CDR3 DNA sequence: TGCAGCGTTGAAAGTAGCGGGGGGGCATCGGAGCAGTTCTTC. This gives the protein CSVESSGGASEQFF.

V and J are TRBV3-1 (or the pseudogene TRBV3-2) and TRBJ2-7; 7 nucleotides align to TRBD2. The CDR3 length is 15 residues. Germline CDR1 is LGHDT and CDR2 is YNNKEL (reference sequence). Trimming at V came to 0 bases and at J to 4 bases, leaving 6 bases not matched to a gene. The CDR3 spells CASSQEGGEGYEQYF. The CDR3 DNA reads as TGTGCCAGCAGCCAAGAGGGCGGGGAGGGATACGAGCAGTACTTC.

The rearrangement joins TRBV12-2 to TRBJ1-1. TRBV12-2 counts as a pseudogene. This CDR3 spans 14 amino acids. The CDR3 DNA is TGTGCAAGTCGCTTTTCTCCGGGGAACACTGAAGCTTTCTTT. Translated, it gives CASRFSPGNTEAFF.